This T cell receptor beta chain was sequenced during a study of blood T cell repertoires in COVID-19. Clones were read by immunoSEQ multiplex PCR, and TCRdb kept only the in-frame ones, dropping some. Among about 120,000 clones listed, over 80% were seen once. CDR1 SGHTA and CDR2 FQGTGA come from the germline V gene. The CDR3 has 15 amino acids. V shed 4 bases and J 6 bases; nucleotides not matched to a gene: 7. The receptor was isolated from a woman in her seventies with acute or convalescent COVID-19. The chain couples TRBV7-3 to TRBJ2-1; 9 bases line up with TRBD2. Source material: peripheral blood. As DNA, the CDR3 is TGTGCCAGCAGCTCCGCGGGGGGGTTTGGCAATGAGCAGTTCTTC. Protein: CASSSAGGFGNEQFF.